This TCR beta chain was identified in a study of neurological immune-mediated disorders. This clonotype showed up many times. Germline-derived CDR1 and CDR2 are MNHEY and SVGEGT. The V gene end was trimmed by 0 bases and the J gene end by 3 bases; junction bases not matched to a gene: 1. The CDR3 totals 17 residues. TCRdb independently ran MiXCR on the 5' RACE reads; one entry per CDR3 protein. The sample includes 15,000 to 20,000 distinct CDR3 sequences, roughly 10% of them seen just once. This receptor was identified in a woman in her fifties or sixties in good health. The material sequenced was CD8+ T cells from blood. The chain uses TRBV6-2 or TRBV6-3 and TRBJ2-1, with TRBD2 matching 14 bases. The CDR3 region is CASSYSTSGRDYNEQFF. CDR3 sequence (DNA): TGTGCCAGCAGTTACTCGACTAGCGGGAGGGACTACAATGAGCAGTTCTTC.